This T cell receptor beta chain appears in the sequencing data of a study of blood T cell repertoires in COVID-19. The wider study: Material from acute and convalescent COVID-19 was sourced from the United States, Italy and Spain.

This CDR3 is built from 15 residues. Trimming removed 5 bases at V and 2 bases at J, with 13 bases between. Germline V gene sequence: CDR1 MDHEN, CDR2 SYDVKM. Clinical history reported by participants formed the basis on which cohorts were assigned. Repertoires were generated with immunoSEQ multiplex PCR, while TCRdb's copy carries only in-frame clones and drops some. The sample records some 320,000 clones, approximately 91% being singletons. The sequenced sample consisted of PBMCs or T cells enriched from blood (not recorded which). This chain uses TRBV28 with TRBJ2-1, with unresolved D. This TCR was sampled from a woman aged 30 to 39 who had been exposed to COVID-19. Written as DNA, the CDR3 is TGTGCCAGCAGTCTTGTCACGCGGCCCTACAATGAGCAGTTCTTC. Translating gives CASSLVTRPYNEQFF.